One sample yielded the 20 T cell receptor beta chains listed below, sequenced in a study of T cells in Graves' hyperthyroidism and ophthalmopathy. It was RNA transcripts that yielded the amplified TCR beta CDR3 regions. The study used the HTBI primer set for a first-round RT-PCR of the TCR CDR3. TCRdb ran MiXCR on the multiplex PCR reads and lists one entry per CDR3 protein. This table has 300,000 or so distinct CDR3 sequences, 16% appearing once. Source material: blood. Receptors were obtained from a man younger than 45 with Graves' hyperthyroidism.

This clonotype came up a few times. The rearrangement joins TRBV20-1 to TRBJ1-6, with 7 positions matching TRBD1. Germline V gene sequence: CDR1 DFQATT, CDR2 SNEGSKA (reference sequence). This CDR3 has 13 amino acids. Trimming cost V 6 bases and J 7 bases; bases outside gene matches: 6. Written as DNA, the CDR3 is TGCAGTGCCGCGACAGGGCCAAATTCACCCCTCCACTTT. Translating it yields CSAATGPNSPLHF.

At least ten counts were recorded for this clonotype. The CDR3 bases are TGCGCCAGCAGGAGAGGGGCGGACACTGAAGCTTTCTTT. Its translation: CASRRGADTEAFF. This rearrangement joins TRBV5-1 to TRBJ1-1; D may be TRBD1 (5 bases). Trimming cost V 5 bases and J 3 bases, with 11 bases left between them. The germline V gene encodes CDR1 SGHRS and CDR2 YFSETQ. The CDR3 is made up of 13 amino acids. The variable domain in full, with the rest retrieved from reference TRBV5-1 and TRBJ1-1, is KAGVTQTPRYLIKTRGQQVTLSCSPISGHRSVSWYQQTPGQGLQFLFEYFSETQRNKGNFPGRFSGRQFSNSRSEMNVSTLELGDSALYLCASRRGADTEAFFGQGTRLTVV.

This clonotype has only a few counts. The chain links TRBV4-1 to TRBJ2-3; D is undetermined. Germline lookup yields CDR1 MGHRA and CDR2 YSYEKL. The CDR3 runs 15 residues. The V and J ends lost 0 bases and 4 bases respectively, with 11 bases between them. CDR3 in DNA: TGCGCCAGCAGCCAAGATGGTTCGGTCCCAGATACGCAGTATTTT. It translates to CASSQDGSVPDTQYF.

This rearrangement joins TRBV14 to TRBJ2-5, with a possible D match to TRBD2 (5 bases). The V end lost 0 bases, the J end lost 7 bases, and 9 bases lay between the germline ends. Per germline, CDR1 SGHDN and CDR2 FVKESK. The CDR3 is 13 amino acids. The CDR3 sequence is CASSQEPGGTQYF. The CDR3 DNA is TGTGCCAGCAGCCAAGAACCCGGAGGGACCCAGTACTTC.

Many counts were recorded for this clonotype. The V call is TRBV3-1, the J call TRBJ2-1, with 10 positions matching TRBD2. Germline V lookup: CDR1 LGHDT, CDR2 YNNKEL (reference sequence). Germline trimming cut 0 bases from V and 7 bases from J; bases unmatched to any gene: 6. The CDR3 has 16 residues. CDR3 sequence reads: CASSQEGTSDTNEQFF. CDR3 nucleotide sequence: TGTGCCAGCAGCCAAGAAGGGACTAGCGATACGAATGAGCAGTTCTTC.

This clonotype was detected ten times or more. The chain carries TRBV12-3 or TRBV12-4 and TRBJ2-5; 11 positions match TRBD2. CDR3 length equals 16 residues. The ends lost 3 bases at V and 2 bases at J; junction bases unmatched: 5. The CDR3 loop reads CASSFFGLAGQETQYF. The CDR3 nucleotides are TGTGCCAGCAGTTTCTTCGGACTAGCGGGTCAAGAGACCCAGTACTTC.

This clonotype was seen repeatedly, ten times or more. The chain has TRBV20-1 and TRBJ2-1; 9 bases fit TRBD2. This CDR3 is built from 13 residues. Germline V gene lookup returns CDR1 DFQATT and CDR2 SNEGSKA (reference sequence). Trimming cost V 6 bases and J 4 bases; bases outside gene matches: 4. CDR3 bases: TGCAGTGCCGGACTAGCGTCGTACAATGAGCAGTTCTTC. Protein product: CSAGLASYNEQFF.

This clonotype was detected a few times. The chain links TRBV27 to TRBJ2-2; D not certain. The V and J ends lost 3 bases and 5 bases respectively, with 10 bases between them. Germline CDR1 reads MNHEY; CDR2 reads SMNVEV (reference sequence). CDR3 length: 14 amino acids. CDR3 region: CASSFRALTGELFF. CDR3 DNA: TGTGCCAGCAGTTTCCGGGCCCTGACCGGGGAGCTGTTTTTT.

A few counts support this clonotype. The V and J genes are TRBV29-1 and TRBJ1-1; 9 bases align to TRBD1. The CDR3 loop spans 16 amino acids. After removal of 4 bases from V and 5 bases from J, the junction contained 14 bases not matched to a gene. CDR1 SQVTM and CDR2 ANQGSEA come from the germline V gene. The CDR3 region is CSVAAWGQGWRTEAFF. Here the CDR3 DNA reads TGCAGCGTTGCCGCTTGGGGACAGGGTTGGAGAACTGAAGCTTTCTTT. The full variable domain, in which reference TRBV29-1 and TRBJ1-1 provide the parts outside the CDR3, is SAVISQKPSRDICQRGTSLTIQCQVDSQVTMMFWYRQQPGQSLTLIATANQGSEATYESGFVIDKFPISRPNLTFSTLTVSNMSPEDSSIYLCSVAAWGQGWRTEAFFGQGTRLTVV.

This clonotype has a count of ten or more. In nucleotides, the CDR3 is TGCAGTGCCCAAACGGGACTAGCGGGAGATGAAGATACGCAGTATTTT. Amino acid sequence: CSAQTGLAGDEDTQYF. The chain joins TRBV20-1 to TRBJ2-3, with 14 bases matching TRBD2. CDR1 and CDR2 (germline): DFQATT, SNEGSKA (reference sequence). CDR3 size: 16 residues. After removal of 6 bases from V and 5 bases from J, the junction contained 10 bases not matched to a gene.

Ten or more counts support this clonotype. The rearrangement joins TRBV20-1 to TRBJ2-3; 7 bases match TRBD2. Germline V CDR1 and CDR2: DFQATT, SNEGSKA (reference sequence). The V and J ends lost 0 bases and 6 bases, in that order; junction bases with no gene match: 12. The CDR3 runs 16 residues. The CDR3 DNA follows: TGCAGTGCTAGAGACAGTAGCGGGCCATCCAGGGATACGCAGTATTTT. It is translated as CSARDSSGPSRDTQYF.

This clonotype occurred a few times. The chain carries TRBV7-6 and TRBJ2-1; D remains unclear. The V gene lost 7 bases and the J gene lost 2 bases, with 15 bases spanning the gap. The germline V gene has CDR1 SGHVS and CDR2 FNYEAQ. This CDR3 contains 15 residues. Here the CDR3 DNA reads TGTGCCAGCATGCTCCAACCAGGAACCTACAATGAGCAGTTCTTC. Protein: CASMLQPGTYNEQFF.

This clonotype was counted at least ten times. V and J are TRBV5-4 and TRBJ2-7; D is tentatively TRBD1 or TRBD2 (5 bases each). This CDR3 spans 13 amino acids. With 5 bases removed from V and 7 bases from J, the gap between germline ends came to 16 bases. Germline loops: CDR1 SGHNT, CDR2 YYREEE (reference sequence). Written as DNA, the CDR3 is TGTGCCAGCAGGACTCGGGACCGTTTAGAGCAGTACTTC. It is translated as CASRTRDRLEQYF.

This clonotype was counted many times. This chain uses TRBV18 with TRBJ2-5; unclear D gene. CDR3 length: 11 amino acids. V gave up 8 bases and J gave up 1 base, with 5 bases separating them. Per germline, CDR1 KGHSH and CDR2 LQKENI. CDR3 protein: CASSPQETQYF. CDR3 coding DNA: TGTGCCAGCAGCCCCCAAGAGACCCAGTACTTC.

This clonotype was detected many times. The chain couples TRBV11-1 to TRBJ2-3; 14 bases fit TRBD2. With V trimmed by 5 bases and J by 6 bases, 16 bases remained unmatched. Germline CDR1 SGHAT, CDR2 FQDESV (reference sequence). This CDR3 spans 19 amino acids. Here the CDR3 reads CASSPKVGGLAGVTDTQYF. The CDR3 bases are TGTGCCAGCAGCCCCAAGGTAGGGGGACTAGCGGGAGTGACGGATACGCAGTATTTT.

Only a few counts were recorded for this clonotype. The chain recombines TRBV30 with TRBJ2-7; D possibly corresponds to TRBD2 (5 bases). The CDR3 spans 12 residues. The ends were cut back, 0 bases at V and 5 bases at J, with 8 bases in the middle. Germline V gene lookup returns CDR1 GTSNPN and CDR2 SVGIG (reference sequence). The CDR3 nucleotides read TGTGCCTGGAGTGTACTAGGGAACGAGCAGTACTTC. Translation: CAWSVLGNEQYF. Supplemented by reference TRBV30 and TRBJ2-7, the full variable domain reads SQTIHQWPATLVQPVGSPLSLECTVEGTSNPNLYWYRQAAGRGLQLLFYSVGIGQISSEVPQNLSASRPQDRQFILSSKKLLLSDSGFYLCAWSVLGNEQYFGPGTRLTVT.

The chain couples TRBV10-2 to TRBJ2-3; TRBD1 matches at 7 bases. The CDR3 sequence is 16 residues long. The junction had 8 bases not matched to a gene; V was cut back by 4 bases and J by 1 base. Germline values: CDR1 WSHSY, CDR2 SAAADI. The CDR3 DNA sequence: TGCGCCAGCAGTGGGTTTTTGGGACAGCGCACAGATACGCAGTATTTT. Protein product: CASSGFLGQRTDTQYF.

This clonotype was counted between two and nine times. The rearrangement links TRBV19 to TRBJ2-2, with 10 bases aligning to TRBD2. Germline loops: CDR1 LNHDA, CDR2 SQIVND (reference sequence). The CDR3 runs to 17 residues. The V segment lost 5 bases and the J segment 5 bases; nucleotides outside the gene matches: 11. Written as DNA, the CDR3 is TGTGCCAGTAGTTCGAGCGGGAGGGCCGGTGGGACCGGGGAGCTGTTTTTT. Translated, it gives CASSSSGRAGGTGELFF.

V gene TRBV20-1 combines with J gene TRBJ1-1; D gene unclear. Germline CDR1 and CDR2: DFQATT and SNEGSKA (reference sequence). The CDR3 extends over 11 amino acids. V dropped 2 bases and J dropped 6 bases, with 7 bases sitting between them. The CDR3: CSARFAPEAFF. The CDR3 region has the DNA TGCAGTGCTAGATTTGCCCCTGAAGCTTTCTTT.

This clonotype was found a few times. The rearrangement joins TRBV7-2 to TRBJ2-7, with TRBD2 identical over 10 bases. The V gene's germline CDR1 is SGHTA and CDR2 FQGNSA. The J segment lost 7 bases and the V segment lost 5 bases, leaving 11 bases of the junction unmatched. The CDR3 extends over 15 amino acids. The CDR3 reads CASSRLAGGIVEQYF. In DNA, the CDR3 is TGTGCCAGCAGCCGGTTAGCGGGAGGAATAGTAGAGCAGTACTTC.